This T cell receptor (beta chain) was found in a study of early stage breast cancer tumors. On the study more broadly: Of about 17 invasive breast tumors, fewer than 13 were hormone receptor-positive, HER2-negative.

General study points: Enriched TCRB sequences shared across patients were mostly commonly generated sequences. Compared with adjacent normal breast, tumors showed 2 to 2.5-fold denser, more clonal T cells.

Per germline, CDR1 WNHNN and CDR2 SYGVQD (reference sequence). Trimming shortened V by 3 bases and J by 8 bases, and 9 bases separated the two germline ends. The CDR3 length is 12 residues. Produced via immunoSEQ multiplex PCR; TCRdb's table is partial and in-frame only. The sample contains tens of thousands of clones, around four fifths of which appear only once. As regards this clone: Its specificity is unknown.

This TCR derives from a person aged 40-50 years with breast cancer. The chain carries TRBV10-1 and TRBJ2-3; D is ambiguous. Sequencing was carried out using blood. This chain's CDR3 is CASSDRVGTQYF. CDR3 sequence (DNA): TGCGCCAGCAGTGATCGGGTGGGTACGCAGTATTTT.